The T cell receptor beta chain described here comes from a study of patients and donors after allogeneic stem cell transplantation. Each CDR3 protein gets one entry after TCRdb re-called the RT-PCR reads with MiXCR. The repertoire holds about a million distinct CDR3 sequences, with roughly 18% as singletons. Specimen: blood, either unsorted or a sorted T cell fraction (not recorded which). The TCR was taken from a human donor who was either an allogeneic HSCT recipient or a stem cell or donor lymphocyte infusion donor (not recorded which). It is not recorded whose cells these are; they may come from a transplant donor.

The CDR3 DNA sequence: TGTGCCACCAGTAATCCTGAGGGTCTGGGCTACACCTTC. This encodes CATSNPEGLGYTF. This chain links TRBV24-1 with TRBJ1-2; D gene uncertain. Germline loops: CDR1 KGHDR, CDR2 SFDVKD. With 6 bases removed from V and 8 bases from J, the gap between germline ends came to 15 bases. This CDR3 has 13 residues.